This T cell receptor (beta chain) was captured by sequencing in a study of cytomegalovirus exposure and HLA in healthy donors. Profiled with immunoSEQ multiplex PCR; TCRdb holds only in-frame clones, not every one. The sample records some 79,000 clones, about 93% being singletons. V shed 5 bases and J shed 5 bases, with 11 bases lying between them. This CDR3 region has 13 residues. Germline CDR1 SGHAT, CDR2 FQNNGV. The rearrangement joins TRBV11-2 to TRBJ2-3, with a tentative D call TRBD1 (6 bases). The clonotype was recovered from a woman younger than 35 in good health and CMV-seropositive. Sequences were obtained from PBMCs. CDR3 in DNA: TGTGCCAGCAGCACGGGGACACTAGATACGCAGTATTTT. Its translation is CASSTGTLDTQYF.